This T cell receptor (beta chain) was captured in a study of shared clonotypes between healthy human individuals. Study context: Contributing individuals were two females and a few males aged 18 to 49. General observations from the study: The generation probabilities recorded for non-shared clonotypes fell below those of clonotypes shared by all four donors.

The authors ran the assay at deep level. Profiling relied on immunoSEQ multiplex PCR, and the TCRdb table lists in-frame clones only, not all of them. The sample has about 1.1 million clones, 78% seen once. As regards this clone: Its antigen is not known.

From germline, CDR1 is SEHNR and CDR2 FQNEAQ (reference sequence). V lost 0 bases, J lost 2 bases, and 13 bases lay in between. This CDR3 contains 16 residues. The sample was memory CD4+ T cells from PBMCs. Subset of the sample: CD45RA-negative fraction. This clonotype was obtained from a man younger than 35 in good health. Some clones in this sample may be carry-over from other donors' samples. The chain links TRBV7-9 to TRBJ1-2, with a possible D match to TRBD1 (6 bases). In DNA, the CDR3 is TGTGCCAGCAGCTTAGCGGAACAGGGCGAAAACTATGGCTACACCTTC. Its protein product is CASSLAEQGENYGYTF.